The T cell receptor (beta chain) under discussion was sequenced for a study of T cells in localized non-small cell lung cancer. Broader study findings: The study sequenced only one region of the tumor. As a result, intratumor heterogeneity could not be excluded and remains possible. The greatest T cell clonality was found in uninvolved adjacent lung (higher than in tumor).

The method was immunoSEQ multiplex PCR; TCRdb's version includes in-frame clones alone and lacks a portion of them. The data hold several thousand clones, with 92% observed a single time. V dropped 8 bases and J dropped 7; count of bases not matched to a gene: 10. The CDR3 has 13 amino acids. Germline V gene lookup returns CDR1 MNHNS and CDR2 SASEGT. About this clone itself: As yet, its antigen is unknown.

The material sequenced was peripheral blood mononuclear cells, taken before any cancer treatment. The rearrangement links TRBV6-1 to TRBJ2-7, with 8 bases lining up with TRBD1. The receptor's source is a male donor older than 55 with stage II lung adenocarcinoma. CDR3 region: CASGGQGKGEQYF. For the CDR3, the DNA is TGTGCCAGCGGAGGACAGGGAAAGGGGGAGCAGTACTTC.